The present TCR beta chain was sequenced within a study of a mutant IDH1 vaccine in newly diagnosed glioma. Study summary: Treated patients had a mean age of about 44 years and a sex split that was around 62% male and 37.5% female. Most patients had radiochemotherapy with temozolomide before enrollment; others had one alone. Study-wide points: Changes in top peripheral clonotypes did not appear linked to pseudoprogression.

Germline lookup yields CDR1 SGHRS and CDR2 YFSETQ. The CDR3 has 14 residues. Deletions cut 0 bases from V and 4 bases from J, with 10 bases between. As to time point: baseline, week 1 (first vaccination visit). Stated treatment: pre-vaccination baseline after standard-of-care therapy. In every donor, the tumor was a new WHO grade 3 or 4 IDH1-mutant, ATRX-lost astrocytoma. About this clone: Its target is unknown.

The assay was immunoSEQ multiplex PCR, and TCRdb's table has in-frame clones only and misses some. The sample comprises 65,000 to 70,000 clones, more than 70% of which are singletons, and 4.6% rests with the top ten. The genes are TRBV5-1 and TRBJ1-1, with a possible D match to TRBD1 (5 bases). The sample in question was peripheral blood mononuclear cells (PBMCs), obtained from a glioma patient treated with radiotherapy, temozolomide or both. The source is a young woman with glioma. Some clones in this sample may be carry-over from other donors' samples. The CDR3 here is CASSLDSRVTEAFF. CDR3 DNA sequence: TGCGCCAGCAGCTTGGACAGCAGGGTCACTGAAGCTTTCTTT.